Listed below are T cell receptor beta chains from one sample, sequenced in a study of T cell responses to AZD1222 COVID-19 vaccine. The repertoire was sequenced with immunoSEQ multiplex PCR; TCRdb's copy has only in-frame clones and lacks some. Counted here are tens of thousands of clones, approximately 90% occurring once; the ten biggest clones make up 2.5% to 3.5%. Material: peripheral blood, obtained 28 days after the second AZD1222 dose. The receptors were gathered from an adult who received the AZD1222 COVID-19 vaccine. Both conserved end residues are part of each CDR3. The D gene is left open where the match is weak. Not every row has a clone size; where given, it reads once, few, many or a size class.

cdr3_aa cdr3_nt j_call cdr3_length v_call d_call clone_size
CASSYGRDQPQHF TGTGCCAGCAGTTACGGCCGGGATCAGCCCCAGCATTTT TRBJ1-5 13 TRBV6-5 - -
CASSLGQGADTQYF TGTGCCAGCAGCTTGGGACAGGGTGCAGATACGCAGTATTTT TRBJ2-3 14 TRBV5-4 TRBD1 -
CASSLAQGPYEQYF TGTGCCAGCAGCTTAGCCCAGGGCCCCTACGAGCAGTACTTC TRBJ2-7 14 TRBV7-2 - -
CASTLGGSSYEQYF TGTGCCAGCACCCTAGGGGGGAGCTCCTACGAGCAGTACTTC TRBJ2-7 14 TRBV28 - -
CASSTWTGSNEKLFF TGCGCCAGCAGCACCTGGACAGGGTCGAATGAAAAACTGTTTTTT TRBJ1-4 15 TRBV5-1 TRBD1 -
CASTATGQDGYTF TGTGCCAGCACAGCTACAGGGCAGGATGGCTACACCTTC TRBJ1-2 13 TRBV6-5 - -
CAWSATTFAAGNTIYF TGTGCCTGGAGCGCTACGACATTTGCTGCTGGAAACACCATATATTTT TRBJ1-3 16 TRBV30 - -
CASSPGQGVLYEQYF TGTGCCAGCAGTCCGGGACAGGGTGTTTTGTACGAGCAGTACTTC TRBJ2-7 15 TRBV2 TRBD1 -
CASSSPLRDNFYEQYF TGTGCCAGCAGTTCACCCCTGCGGGACAACTTCTACGAGCAGTACTTC TRBJ2-7 16 TRBV27 - -
CASSLESQYGRETQYF TGCGCCAGCAGCTTAGAGTCCCAGTATGGTCGGGAGACCCAGTACTTC TRBJ2-5 16 TRBV5-1 - -
CASSRTGISTDTQYF TGCGCCAGCAGCCGGACAGGGATTAGCACAGATACGCAGTATTTT TRBJ2-3 15 TRBV5-1 TRBD1 -
CASSLGMNTEAFF TGTGCCAGCAGCTTAGGGATGAACACTGAAGCTTTCTTT TRBJ1-1 13 TRBV7-9 - -
CASSEEGQVGQPQHF TGTGCCAGCAGTGAAGAGGGGCAAGTAGGGCAGCCCCAGCATTTT TRBJ1-5 15 TRBV2 - -
CASRVLAGAGEQFF TGTGCCAGCAGGGTATTAGCGGGGGCGGGGGAGCAGTTCTTC TRBJ2-1 14 TRBV12-1 - -
CASSFSPGGLNEKLFF TGTGCCAGCAGCTTCTCGCCGGGGGGCCTCAATGAAAAACTGTTTTTT TRBJ1-4 16 TRBV11-2 - -
CASSTPNGQPQHF TGTGCCAGCAGCACCCCTAACGGTCAGCCCCAGCATTTT TRBJ1-5 13 TRBV7-9 - -
CAYQQGPTVSEAFF TGTGCCTACCAACAGGGCCCCACCGTGTCTGAAGCTTTCTTT TRBJ1-1 14 TRBV30 - -
CAWSVSLRLGQGDQPQHF TGTGCCTGGAGTGTATCCCTACGGTTGGGACAGGGTGATCAGCCCCAGCATTTT TRBJ1-5 18 TRBV30 TRBD1 -
CASSLAMEPSGNTIYF TGTGCCAGCAGCTTAGCGATGGAGCCTTCTGGAAACACCATATATTTT TRBJ1-3 16 TRBV7-2 - once
CASSVARGAEAFF TGTGCCAGCAGCGTAGCTCGAGGGGCTGAAGCTTTCTTT TRBJ1-1 13 TRBV9 - -
CASNSGATDTQYF TGTGCCAGCAATAGCGGGGCCACAGATACGCAGTATTTT TRBJ2-3 13 TRBV28 TRBD2 few
CASSEAREWGTQYF TGCGCCAGCAGTGAAGCAAGGGAATGGGGGACCCAGTACTTC TRBJ2-5 14 TRBV6-1 - -
CASSPSAGGATDTQYF TGTGCCAGCTCACCCTCGGCAGGGGGCGCGACAGATACGCAGTATTTT TRBJ2-3 16 TRBV18 TRBD1 -
CASSQEGRTSGHEQFF TGTGCCAGCAGCCAAGAGGGCCGGACTAGCGGTCATGAGCAGTTCTTC TRBJ2-1 16 TRBV4-2 TRBD2 -
CASSNRMTRASYNSPLHF TGTGCCAGCAGCAACCGGATGACCCGGGCCTCATATAATTCACCCCTCCACTTT TRBJ1-6 18 TRBV21-1 - few
CATSRPDSTGQDTQYF TGTGCCACCAGCAGACCGGACTCGACAGGGCAGGATACGCAGTATTTT TRBJ2-3 16 TRBV15 TRBD1 -
CASSDPGQPYNQPQHF TGTGCCAGCAGTGATCCGGGACAGCCGTACAATCAGCCCCAGCATTTT TRBJ1-5 16 TRBV6-1 TRBD1 -
CASSDSATNEKLFF TGTGCCAGCAGTGACAGCGCAACTAATGAAAAACTGTTTTTT TRBJ1-4 14 TRBV2 - few
CASSPFGQPNTGELFF TGTGCCAGCAGCCCCTTTGGGCAGCCGAACACCGGGGAGCTGTTTTTT TRBJ2-2 16 TRBV9 - -
CASSSTGGHTEAFF TGTGCCAGCAGTTCGACAGGGGGCCACACTGAAGCTTTCTTT TRBJ1-1 14 TRBV7-9 TRBD1 -
CASSQDLRPGQGITQYF TGCGCCAGCAGCCAAGATTTGAGACCGGGACAGGGGATCACCCAGTACTTC TRBJ2-5 17 TRBV4-1 TRBD1 -
CASSSRQGGELFF TGTGCCAGCAGCTCCCGTCAGGGCGGGGAGCTGTTTTTT TRBJ2-2 13 TRBV9 - -
CAWSQGDYYGYTF TGTGCCTGGAGCCAGGGGGACTACTATGGCTACACCTTC TRBJ1-2 13 TRBV30 TRBD1 -
CASMRLAGFTDTQYF TGTGCCAGTATGCGACTAGCGGGTTTCACAGATACGCAGTATTTT TRBJ2-3 15 TRBV19 TRBD2 -
CASSPQSSYEQYF TGTGCCAGCTCACCGCAGTCCTCCTACGAGCAGTACTTC TRBJ2-7 13 TRBV18 - once
CASSSWTGSETQYF TGTGCCAGCAGCTCCTGGACAGGGTCGGAGACCCAGTACTTC TRBJ2-5 14 TRBV7-9 TRBD1 -
CASSRTGEGYTF TGTGCCAGCAGTCGGACAGGGGAAGGCTACACCTTC TRBJ1-2 12 TRBV6-5 TRBD1 -